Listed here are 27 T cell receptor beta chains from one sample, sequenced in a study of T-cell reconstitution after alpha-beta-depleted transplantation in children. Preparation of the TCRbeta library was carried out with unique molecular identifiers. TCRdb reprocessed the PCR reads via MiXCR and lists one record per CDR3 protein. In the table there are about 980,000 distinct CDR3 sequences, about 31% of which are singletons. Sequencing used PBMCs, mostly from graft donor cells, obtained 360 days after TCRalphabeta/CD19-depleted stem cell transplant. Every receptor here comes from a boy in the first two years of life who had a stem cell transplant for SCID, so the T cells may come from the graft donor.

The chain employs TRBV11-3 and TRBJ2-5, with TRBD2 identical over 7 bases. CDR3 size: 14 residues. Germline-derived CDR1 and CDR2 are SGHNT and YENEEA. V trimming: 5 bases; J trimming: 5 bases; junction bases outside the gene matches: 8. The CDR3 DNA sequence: TGTGCCAGCAGCGCAAGCGGGGATGGTGAGACCCAGTACTTC. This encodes CASSASGDGETQYF. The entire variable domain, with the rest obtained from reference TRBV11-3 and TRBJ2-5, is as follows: EAGVVQSPRYKIIEKKQPVAFWCNPISGHNTLYWYLQNLGQGPELLIRYENEEAVDDSQLPKDRFSAERLKGVDSTLKIQPAELGDSAVYLCASSASGDGETQYFGPGTRLLVL.

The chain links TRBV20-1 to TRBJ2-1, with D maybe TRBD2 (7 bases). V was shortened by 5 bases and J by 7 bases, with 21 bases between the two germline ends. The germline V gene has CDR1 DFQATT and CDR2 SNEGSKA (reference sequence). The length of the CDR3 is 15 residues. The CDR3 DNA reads TGCAGTGCTCCGGTCGGGGGGCGGGTGGGGAATGAGCAGTTCTTC. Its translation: CSAPVGGRVGNEQFF.

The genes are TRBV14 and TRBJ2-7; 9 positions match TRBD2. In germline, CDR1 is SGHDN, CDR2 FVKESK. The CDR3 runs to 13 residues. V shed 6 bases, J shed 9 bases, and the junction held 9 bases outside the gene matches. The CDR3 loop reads CASSPIAGDSQYF. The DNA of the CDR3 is TGTGCCAGCAGTCCCATAGCGGGGGACTCGCAGTACTTC.

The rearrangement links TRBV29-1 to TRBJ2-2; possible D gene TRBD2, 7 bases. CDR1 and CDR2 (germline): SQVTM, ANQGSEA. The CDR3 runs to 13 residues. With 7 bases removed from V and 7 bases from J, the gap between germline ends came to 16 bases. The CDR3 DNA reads TGCAGCGCTGGCTACAGGGAGGGCGGGGAGCTGTTTTTT. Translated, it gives CSAGYREGGELFF.

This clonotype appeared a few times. Here the CDR3 DNA reads TGTGCCAGCAGTTATAGGGCTAGCGGGGGCCGCCTAAACTACGAGCAGTACTTC. It specifies CASSYRASGGRLNYEQYF. This sequence joins TRBV6-5 and TRBJ2-7; 10 bases match TRBD2. The junction had 14 bases not matched to a gene; V was cut back by 3 bases and J by 3 bases. Germline V gene data show CDR1 as MNHEY and CDR2 as SVGAGI. The CDR3 is made up of 18 amino acids.

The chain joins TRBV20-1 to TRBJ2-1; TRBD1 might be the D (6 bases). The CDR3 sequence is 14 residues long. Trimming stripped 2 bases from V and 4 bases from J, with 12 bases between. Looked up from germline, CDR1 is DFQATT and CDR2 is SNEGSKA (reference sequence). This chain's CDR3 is CSARFRDTYNEQFF. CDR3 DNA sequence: TGCAGTGCTAGATTCCGGGACACATACAATGAGCAGTTCTTC.

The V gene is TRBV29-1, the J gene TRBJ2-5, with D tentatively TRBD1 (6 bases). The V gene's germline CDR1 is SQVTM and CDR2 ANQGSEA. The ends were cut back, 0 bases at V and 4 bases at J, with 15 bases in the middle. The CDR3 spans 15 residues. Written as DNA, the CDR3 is TGCAGCGTTGAAGAGAAAACAGGGTTGGGAGAGACCCAGTACTTC. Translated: CSVEEKTGLGETQYF.

The CDR3 protein is CATSDLVRIPYEQYF. As DNA, the CDR3 is TGTGCCACCAGTGATTTGGTCCGGATCCCCTACGAGCAGTACTTC. This chain links TRBV24-1 with TRBJ2-7; no clear D. The V and J ends lost 0 bases and 2 bases respectively, with 10 bases between them. The CDR3 covers 15 residues. Germline V gene data show CDR1 as KGHDR and CDR2 as SFDVKD.

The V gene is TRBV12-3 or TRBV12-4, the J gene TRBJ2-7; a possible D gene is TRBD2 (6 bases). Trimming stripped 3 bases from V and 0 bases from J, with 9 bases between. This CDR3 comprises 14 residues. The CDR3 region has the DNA TGTGCCAGCAGTTTGTTCGGGGGCTCCTACGAGCAGTACTTC. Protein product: CASSLFGGSYEQYF.

CDR3 sequence (DNA): TGTGCCAGTAGTATTGTCGCAGCGGTGGGGAATGAGCAGTTCTTC. It encodes CASSIVAAVGNEQFF. The rearrangement joins TRBV19 to TRBJ2-1; a possible D gene is TRBD2 (5 bases). Germline V gives CDR1 LNHDA, CDR2 SQIVND (reference sequence). V lost 3 bases and J lost 7, with 16 bases in between. CDR3 length: 15 amino acids. Drawing the rest from reference TRBV19 and TRBJ2-1, the complete variable domain is DGGITQSPKYLFRKEGQNVTLSCEQNLNHDAMYWYRQDPGQGLRLIYYSQIVNDFQKGDIAEGYSVSREKKESFPLTVTSAQKNPTAFYLCASSIVAAVGNEQFFGPGTRLTVL.

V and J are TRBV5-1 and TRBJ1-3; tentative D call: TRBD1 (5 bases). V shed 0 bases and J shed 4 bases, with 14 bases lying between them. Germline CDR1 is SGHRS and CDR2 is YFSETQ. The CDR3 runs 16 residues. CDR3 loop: CASSLEGRSLGNTIYF. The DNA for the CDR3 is TGCGCCAGCAGCTTGGAGGGACGTTCGCTGGGAAACACCATATATTTT.

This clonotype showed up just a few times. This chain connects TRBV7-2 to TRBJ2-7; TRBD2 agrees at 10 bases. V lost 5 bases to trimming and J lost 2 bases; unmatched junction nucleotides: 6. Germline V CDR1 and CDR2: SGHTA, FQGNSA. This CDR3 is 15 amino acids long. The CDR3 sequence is CASSPQRGGPYEQYF. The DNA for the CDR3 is TGTGCCAGCAGCCCTCAGCGGGGGGGCCCCTACGAGCAGTACTTC.

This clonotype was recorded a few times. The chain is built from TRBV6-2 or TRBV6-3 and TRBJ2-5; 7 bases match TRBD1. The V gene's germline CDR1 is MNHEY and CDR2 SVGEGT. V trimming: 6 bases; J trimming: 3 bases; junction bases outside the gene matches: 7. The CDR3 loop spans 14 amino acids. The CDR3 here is CASSPLTGKETQYF. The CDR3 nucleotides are TGTGCCAGCAGCCCTCTGACAGGGAAAGAGACCCAGTACTTC.

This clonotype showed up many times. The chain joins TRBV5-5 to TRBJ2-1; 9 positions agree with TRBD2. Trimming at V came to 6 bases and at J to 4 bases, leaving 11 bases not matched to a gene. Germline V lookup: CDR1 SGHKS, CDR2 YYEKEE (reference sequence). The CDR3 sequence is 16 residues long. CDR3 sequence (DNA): TGTGCCAGCACCGCCGGCGCGGGGGGGCTTTACAATGAGCAGTTCTTC. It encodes CASTAGAGGLYNEQFF. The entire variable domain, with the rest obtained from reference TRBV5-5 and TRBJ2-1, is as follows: DAGVTQSPTHLIKTRGQQVTLRCSPISGHKSVSWYQQVLGQGPQFIFQYYEKEERGRGNFPDRFSARQFPNYSSELNVNALLLGDSALYLCASTAGAGGLYNEQFFGPGTRLTVL.

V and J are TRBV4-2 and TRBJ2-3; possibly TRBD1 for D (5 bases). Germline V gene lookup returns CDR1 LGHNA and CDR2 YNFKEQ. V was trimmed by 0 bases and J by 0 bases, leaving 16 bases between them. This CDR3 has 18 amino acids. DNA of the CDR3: TGTGCCAGCAGCCAAGACTTGGGGCCGACCTATAGCACAGATACGCAGTATTTT. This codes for CASSQDLGPTYSTDTQYF.

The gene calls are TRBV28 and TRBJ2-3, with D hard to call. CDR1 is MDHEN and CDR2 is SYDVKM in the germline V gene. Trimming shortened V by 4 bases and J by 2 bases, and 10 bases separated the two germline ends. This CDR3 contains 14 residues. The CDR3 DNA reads TGTGCCAGCAGTTCGGTACCGAACACAGATACGCAGTATTTT. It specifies CASSSVPNTDTQYF. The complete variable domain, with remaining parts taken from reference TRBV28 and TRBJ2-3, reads DVKVTQSSRYLVKRTGEKVFLECVQDMDHENMFWYRQDPGLGLRLIYFSYDVKMKEKGDIPEGYSVSREKKERFSLILESASTNQTSMYLCASSSVPNTDTQYFGPGTRLTVL.

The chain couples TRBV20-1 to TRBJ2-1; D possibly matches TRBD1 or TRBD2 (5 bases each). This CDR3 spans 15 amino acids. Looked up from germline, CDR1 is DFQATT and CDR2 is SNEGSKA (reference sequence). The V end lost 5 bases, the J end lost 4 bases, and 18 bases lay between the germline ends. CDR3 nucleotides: TGCAGTGCTCTCGGGACCCCGGAAGCTTACAATGAGCAGTTCTTC. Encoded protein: CSALGTPEAYNEQFF.

The CDR3 here is CSAPTGNHQPQHF. DNA of the CDR3: TGCAGTGCTCCCACAGGGAACCATCAGCCCCAGCATTTT. The chain is built from TRBV20-1 and TRBJ1-5, with TRBD1 as a possible D gene (6 bases). Germline CDR1 DFQATT, CDR2 SNEGSKA (reference sequence). The CDR3 extends over 13 amino acids. V was shortened by 5 bases and J by 5 bases, with 13 bases between the two germline ends.

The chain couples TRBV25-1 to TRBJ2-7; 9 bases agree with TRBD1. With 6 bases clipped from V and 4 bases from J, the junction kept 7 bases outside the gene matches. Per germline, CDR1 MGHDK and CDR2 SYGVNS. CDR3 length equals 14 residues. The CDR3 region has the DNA TGTGCCAGCAGCCCCTTGGACAGGGGTTACGAGCAGTACTTC. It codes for CASSPLDRGYEQYF.

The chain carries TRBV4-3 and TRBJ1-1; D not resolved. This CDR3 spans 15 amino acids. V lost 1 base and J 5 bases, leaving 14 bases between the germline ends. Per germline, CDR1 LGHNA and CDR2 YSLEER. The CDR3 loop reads CASSQVLVRLTEAFF. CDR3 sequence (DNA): TGCGCCAGCAGCCAAGTTCTGGTGAGGCTGACTGAAGCTTTCTTT.

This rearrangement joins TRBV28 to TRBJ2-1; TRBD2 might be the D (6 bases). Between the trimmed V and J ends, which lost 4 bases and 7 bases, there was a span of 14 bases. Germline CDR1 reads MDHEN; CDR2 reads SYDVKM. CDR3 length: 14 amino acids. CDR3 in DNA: TGTGCCAGCAGTTACGGACTAAAGAGGAATGAGCAGTTCTTC. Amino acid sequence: CASSYGLKRNEQFF.

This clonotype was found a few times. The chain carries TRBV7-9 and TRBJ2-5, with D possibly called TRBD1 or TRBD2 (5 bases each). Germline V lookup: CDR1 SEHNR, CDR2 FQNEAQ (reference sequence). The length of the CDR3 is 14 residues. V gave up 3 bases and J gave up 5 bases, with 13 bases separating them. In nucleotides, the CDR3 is TGTGCCAGCAGCTTCGTGGGGACGCCGGAGACCCAGTACTTC. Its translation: CASSFVGTPETQYF.

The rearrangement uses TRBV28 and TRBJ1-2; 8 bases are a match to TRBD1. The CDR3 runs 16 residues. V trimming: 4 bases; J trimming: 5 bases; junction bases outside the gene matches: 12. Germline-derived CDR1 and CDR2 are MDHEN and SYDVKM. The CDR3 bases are TGTGCCAGCAGTTGGCTAGGGGACAGGCCCCCATATGGCTACACCTTC. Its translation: CASSWLGDRPPYGYTF.

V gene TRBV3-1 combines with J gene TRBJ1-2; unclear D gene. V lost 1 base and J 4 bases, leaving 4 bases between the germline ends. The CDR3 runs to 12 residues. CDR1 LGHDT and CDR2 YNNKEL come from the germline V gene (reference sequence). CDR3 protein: CASSQVGYGYTF. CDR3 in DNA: TGTGCCAGCAGCCAAGTGGGCTATGGCTACACCTTC.

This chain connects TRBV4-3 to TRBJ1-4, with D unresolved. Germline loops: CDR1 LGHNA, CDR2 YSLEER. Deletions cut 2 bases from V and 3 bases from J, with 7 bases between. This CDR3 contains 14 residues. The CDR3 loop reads CASSQSRANEKLFF. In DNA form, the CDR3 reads TGCGCCAGCAGCCAATCCCGAGCTAATGAAAAACTGTTTTTT.

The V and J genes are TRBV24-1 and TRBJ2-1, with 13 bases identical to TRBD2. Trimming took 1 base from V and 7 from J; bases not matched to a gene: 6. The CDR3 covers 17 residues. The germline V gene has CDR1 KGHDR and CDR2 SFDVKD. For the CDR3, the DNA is TGTGCCACCAGTGATTTCGCGACTAGCGGGGGGAAAAATGAGCAGTTCTTC. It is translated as CATSDFATSGGKNEQFF.

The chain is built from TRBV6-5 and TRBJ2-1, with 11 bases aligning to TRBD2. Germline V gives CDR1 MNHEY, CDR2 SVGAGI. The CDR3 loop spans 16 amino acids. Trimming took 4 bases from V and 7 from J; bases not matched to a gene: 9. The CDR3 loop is CASSSPLAGGLNEQFF. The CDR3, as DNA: TGTGCCAGCAGTTCCCCCTTAGCGGGGGGGTTAAATGAGCAGTTCTTC.